Many counts were recorded for the clone carrying this TCR beta chain. The antigen remains undetermined. This CDR3 has 17 residues. Trimming cost V 0 bases and J 2 bases; bases outside gene matches: 9. Germline V lookup: CDR1 MGHRA, CDR2 YSYEKL. This specimen comes from a study of identical twins. One entry per CDR3 protein results from TCRdb running MiXCR on the 5' RACE reads. Here the sample spans fewer than 650,000 distinct CDR3 sequences, about 7.1% being singletons. Overall study findings and caveats: Twin-shared out-of-frame alpha sequences were enriched for low generation probability.

With no exceptions, donors were healthy Caucasians. These same data were also listed under a study on yellow fever vaccine responses in identical twins.

This clonotype was obtained from a woman aged 18-29 years in good health. The specimen sequenced was PBMCs. The genes are TRBV4-1 and TRBJ2-5; TRBD2 matches at 7 bases. The DNA of the CDR3 is TGCGCCAGCAGCCAAGATTTGCCGGGGGGTCTTCAAGAGACCCAGTACTTC. This translates into CASSQDLPGGLQETQYF.